This T cell receptor beta chain was sequenced during a study of CD8 T cells in ankylosing spondylitis. CDR1 and CDR2 from the germline V gene are SGDLS and YYNGEE. The CDR3 runs 16 residues. The J segment lost 5 bases and the V segment lost 0 bases, leaving 6 bases of the junction unmatched. In this sample, this clonotype turned up a few times. Its antigen is undetermined. Broader study findings: Clones linked to disease, bearing a CD8+ phenotype, were relatively rare in peripheral blood.

It was by quantitative 5'-RACE with molecular barcodes that TCR beta libraries were made. A single record per CDR3 protein comes from TCRdb applying MiXCR to the 5' RACE reads. The sample shows roughly 180,000 distinct CDR3 sequences, roughly 13% of them seen only once. The chain is built from TRBV9 and TRBJ2-2; 8 bases align to TRBD1. This receptor was identified in a male donor with ankylosing spondylitis or in good health (not recorded which). The sequencing sample was made of blood, either unsorted or a sorted T cell fraction (not recorded which). In DNA, the CDR3 is TGTGCCAGCAGCGTAGAGGGCAGGGGGCATACCGGGGAGCTGTTTTTT. Translated: CASSVEGRGHTGELFF.